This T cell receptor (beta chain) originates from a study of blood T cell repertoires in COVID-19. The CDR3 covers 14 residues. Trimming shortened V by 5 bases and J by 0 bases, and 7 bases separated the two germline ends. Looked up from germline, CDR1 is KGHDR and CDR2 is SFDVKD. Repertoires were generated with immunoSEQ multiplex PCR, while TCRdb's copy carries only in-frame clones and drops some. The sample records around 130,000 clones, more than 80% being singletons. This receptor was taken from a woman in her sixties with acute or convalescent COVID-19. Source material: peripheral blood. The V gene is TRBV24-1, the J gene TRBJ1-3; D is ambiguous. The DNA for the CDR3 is TGTGCCACCAGTGCCCCAGGCTCTGGAAACACCATATATTTT. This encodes CATSAPGSGNTIYF.